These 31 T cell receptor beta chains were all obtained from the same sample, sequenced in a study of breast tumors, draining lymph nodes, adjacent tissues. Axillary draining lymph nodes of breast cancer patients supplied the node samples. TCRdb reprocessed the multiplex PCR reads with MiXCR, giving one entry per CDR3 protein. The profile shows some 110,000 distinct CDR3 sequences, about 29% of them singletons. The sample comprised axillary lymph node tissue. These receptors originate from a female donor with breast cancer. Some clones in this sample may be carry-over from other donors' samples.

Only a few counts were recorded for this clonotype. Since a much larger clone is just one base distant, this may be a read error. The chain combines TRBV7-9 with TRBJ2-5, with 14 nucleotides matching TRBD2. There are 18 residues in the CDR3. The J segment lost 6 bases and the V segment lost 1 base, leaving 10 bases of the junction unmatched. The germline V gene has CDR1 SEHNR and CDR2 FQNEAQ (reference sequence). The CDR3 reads CASSLVRTGTSGRQTQYF. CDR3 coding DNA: TGTGCCAGCAGCTTAGTCAGAACCGGGACTAGCGGGAGACAGACCCAGTACTTC.

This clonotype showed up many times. CDR3 DNA sequence: TGTGCCAGCAGCTACCAAGGACAGCCAAATGAAAAACTGTTTTTT. It encodes CASSYQGQPNEKLFF. V usage is TRBV7-8 and J usage is TRBJ1-4; possible D gene TRBD1, 6 bases. Germline loops: CDR1 SGHVS, CDR2 FQNEAQ. Trimming removed 4 bases at V and 5 bases at J, with 14 bases between. The CDR3 covers 15 residues.

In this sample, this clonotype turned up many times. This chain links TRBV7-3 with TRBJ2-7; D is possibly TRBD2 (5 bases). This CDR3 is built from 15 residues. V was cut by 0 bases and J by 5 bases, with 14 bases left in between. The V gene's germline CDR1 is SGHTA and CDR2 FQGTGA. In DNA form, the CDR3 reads TGTGCCAGCAGCTTAACTGGGCAGACCGGGGACGAGCAGTACTTC. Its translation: CASSLTGQTGDEQYF.

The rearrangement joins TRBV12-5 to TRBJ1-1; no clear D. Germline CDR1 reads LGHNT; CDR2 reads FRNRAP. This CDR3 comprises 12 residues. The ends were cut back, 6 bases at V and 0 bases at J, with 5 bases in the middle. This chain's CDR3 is CASGVMNTEAFF. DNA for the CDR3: TGTGCTAGTGGGGTCATGAACACTGAAGCTTTCTTT.

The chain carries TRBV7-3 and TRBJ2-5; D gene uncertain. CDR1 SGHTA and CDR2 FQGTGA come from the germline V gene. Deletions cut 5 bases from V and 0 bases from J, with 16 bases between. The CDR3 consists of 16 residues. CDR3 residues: CASSPYTPVDQETQYF. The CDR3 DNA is TGTGCCAGCAGCCCCTACACGCCAGTGGACCAAGAGACCCAGTACTTC.

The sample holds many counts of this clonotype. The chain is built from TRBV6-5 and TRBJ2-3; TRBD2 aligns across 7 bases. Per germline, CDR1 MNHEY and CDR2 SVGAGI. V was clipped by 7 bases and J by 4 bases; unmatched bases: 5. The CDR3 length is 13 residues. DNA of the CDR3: TGTGCCAGCACCCCTGGACTAGCAGATACGCAGTATTTT. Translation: CASTPGLADTQYF.

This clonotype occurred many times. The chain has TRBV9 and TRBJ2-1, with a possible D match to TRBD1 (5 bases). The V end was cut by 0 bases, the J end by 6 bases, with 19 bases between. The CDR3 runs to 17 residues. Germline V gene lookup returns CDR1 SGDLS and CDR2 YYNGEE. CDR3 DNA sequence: TGTGCCAGCAGCGTAGAGCTCGGGTCGGAGCAGGGCAATGAGCAGTTCTTC. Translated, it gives CASSVELGSEQGNEQFF.

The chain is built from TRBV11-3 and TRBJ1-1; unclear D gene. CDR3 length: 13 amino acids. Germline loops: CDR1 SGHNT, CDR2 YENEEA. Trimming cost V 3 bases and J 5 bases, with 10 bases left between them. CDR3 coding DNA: TGTGCCAGCAGCTTCGACCCGCGGACTGAAGCTTTCTTT. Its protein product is CASSFDPRTEAFF. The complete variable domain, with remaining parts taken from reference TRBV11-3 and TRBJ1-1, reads EAGVVQSPRYKIIEKKQPVAFWCNPISGHNTLYWYLQNLGQGPELLIRYENEEAVDDSQLPKDRFSAERLKGVDSTLKIQPAELGDSAVYLCASSFDPRTEAFFGQGTRLTVV.

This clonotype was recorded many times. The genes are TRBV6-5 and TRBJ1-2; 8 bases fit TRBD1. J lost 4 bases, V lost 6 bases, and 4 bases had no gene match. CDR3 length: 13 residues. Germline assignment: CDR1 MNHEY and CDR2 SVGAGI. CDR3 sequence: CASSNRGGYGYTF. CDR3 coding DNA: TGTGCCAGCAGCAACAGGGGGGGCTATGGCTACACCTTC.

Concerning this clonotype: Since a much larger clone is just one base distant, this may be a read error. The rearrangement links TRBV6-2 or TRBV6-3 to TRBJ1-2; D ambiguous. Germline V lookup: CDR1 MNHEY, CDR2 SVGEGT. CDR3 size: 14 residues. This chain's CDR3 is CAGSHEGSGYGYTF. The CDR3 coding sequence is TGTGCCGGCAGTCACGAGGGATCCGGGTATGGCTACACCTTC.

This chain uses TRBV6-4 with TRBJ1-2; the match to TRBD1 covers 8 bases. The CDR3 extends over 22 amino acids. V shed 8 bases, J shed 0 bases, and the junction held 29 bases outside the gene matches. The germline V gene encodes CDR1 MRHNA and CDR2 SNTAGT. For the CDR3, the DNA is TGTGCCAGCCCCGCCCCAGGGGGCCAAAGGGCGGGAGGGGACAGAGCTAACTATGGCTACACCTTC. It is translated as CASPAPGGQRAGGDRANYGYTF.

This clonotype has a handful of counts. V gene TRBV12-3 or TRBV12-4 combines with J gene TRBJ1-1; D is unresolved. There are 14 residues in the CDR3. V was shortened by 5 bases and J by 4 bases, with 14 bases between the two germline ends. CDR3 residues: CASSPSGRVTEAFF. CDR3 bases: TGTGCCAGCAGTCCCTCCGGGAGAGTCACTGAAGCTTTCTTT.

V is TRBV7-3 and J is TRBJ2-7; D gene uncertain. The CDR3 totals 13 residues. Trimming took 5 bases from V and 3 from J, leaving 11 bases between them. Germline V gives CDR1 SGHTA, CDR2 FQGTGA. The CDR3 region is CASSQQRLYEQYF. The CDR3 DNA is TGTGCCAGCAGCCAACAGCGACTCTACGAGCAGTACTTC.

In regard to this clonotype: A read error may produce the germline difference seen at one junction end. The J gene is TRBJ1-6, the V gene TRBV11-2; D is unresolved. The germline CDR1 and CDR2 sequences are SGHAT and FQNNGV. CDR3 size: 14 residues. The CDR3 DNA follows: TGTGCCAGCAGCTTCGGCAGCTATACTTCACCCCTCCACTTT. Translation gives CASSFGSYTSPLHF.

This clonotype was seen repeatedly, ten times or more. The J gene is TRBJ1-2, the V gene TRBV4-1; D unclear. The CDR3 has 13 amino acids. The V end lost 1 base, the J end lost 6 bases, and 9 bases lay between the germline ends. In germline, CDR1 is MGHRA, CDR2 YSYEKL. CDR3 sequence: CASSQAILDGYTF. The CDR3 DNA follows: TGCGCCAGCAGCCAAGCTATCCTTGATGGCTACACCTTC.

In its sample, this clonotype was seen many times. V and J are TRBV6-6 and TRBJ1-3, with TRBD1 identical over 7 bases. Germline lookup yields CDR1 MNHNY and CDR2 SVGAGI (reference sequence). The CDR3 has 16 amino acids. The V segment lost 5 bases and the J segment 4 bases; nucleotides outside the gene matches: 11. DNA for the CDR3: TGTGCCAGCAGTACCCAGGGGGGTAGATCGGGAAACACCATATATTTT. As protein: CASSTQGGRSGNTIYF.

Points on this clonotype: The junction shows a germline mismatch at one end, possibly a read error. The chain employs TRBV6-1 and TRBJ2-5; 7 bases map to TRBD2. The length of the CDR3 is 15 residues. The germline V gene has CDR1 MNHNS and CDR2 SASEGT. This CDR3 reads CASSERGYAGETQHF. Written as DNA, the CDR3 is TGTGCCAGCAGTGAGAGAGGCTACGCGGGAGAGACCCAGCACTTC.

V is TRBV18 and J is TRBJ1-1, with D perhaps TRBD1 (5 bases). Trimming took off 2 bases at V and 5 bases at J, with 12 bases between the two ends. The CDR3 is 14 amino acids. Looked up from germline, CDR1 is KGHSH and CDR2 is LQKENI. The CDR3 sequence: CASSPSESGTEAFF. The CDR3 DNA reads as TGTGCCAGCTCACCATCGGAGTCAGGGACTGAAGCTTTCTTT.

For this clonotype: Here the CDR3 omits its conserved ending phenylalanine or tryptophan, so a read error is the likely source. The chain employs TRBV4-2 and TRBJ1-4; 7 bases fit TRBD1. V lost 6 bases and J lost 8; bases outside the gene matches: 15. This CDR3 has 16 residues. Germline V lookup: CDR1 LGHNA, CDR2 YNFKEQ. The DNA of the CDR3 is TGTGCCAGCAGTAGAGATCTTTCAGGGGGTGGGGAAAAACTGTTTTGT. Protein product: CASSRDLSGGGEKLFC.

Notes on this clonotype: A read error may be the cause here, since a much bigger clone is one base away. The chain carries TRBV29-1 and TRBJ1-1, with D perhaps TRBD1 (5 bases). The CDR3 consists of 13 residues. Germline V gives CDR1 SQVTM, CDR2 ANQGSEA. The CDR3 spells CSSHRGVDTEALF. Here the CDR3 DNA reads TGCAGTAGTCACCGGGGAGTGGACACTGAAGCTCTCTTT.

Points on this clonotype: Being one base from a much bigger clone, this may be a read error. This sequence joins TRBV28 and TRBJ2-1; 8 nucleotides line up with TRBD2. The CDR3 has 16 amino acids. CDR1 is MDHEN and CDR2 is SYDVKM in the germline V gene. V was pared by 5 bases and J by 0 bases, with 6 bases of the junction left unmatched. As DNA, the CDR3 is TGTGCCAGCAGTCTCGTCGGGACTAGCTCCTACAATGAGCAGTTCTTC. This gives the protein CASSLVGTSSYNEQFF.

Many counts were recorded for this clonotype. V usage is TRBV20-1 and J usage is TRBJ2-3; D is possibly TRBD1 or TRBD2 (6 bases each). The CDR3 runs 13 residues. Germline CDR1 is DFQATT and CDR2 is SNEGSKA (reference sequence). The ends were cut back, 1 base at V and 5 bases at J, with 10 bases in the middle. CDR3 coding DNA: TGCAGTGCTAGAGGGGGGGCGAAAGATACGCAGTATTTT. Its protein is CSARGGAKDTQYF.

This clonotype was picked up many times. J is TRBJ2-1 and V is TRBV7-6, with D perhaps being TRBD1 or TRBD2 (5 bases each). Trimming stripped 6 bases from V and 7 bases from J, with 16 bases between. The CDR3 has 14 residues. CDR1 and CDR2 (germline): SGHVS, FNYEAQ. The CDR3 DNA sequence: TGTGCCAGCAGAGAGGGCCAGGGTTTAAATGAGCAGTTCTTC. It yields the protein CASREGQGLNEQFF.

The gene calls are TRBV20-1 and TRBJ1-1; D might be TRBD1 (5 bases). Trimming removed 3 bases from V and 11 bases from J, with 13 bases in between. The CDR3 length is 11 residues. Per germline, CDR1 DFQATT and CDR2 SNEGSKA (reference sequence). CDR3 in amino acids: CSASAGLGAFF. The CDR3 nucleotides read TGCAGTGCTAGTGCGGGACTCGGGGCTTTCTTT.

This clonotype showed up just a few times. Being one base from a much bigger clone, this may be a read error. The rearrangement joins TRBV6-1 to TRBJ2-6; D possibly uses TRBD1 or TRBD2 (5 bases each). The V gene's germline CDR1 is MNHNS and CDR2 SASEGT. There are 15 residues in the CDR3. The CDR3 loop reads CASKPGSSGANVLAF. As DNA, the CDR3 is TGTGCCAGCAAGCCAGGGAGCTCTGGGGCCAACGTCCTGGCTTTC.

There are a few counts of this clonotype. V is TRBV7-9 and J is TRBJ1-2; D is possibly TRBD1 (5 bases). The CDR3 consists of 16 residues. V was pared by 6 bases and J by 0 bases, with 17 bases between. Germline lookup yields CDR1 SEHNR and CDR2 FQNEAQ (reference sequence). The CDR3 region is CASSQDSIAANYGYTF. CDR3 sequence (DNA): TGTGCCAGCAGTCAAGACAGCATCGCCGCTAACTATGGCTACACCTTC.

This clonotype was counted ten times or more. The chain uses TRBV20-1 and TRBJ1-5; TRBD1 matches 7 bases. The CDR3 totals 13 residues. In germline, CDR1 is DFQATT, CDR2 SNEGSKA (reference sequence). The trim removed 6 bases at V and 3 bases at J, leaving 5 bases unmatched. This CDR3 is CSAAGTANQPQHF. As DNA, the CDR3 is TGCAGTGCAGCCGGGACAGCCAATCAGCCCCAGCATTTT.

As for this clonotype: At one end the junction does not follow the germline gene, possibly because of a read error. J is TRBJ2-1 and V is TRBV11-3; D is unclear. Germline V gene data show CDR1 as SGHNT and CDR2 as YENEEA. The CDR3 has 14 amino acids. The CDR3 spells CASSTHGSSNEQFF. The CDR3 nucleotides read TGTGCCAGCAGCACCCACGGGTCCTCCAATGAGCAGTTCTTC. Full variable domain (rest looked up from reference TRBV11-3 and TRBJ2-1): EAGVVQSPRYKIIEKKQPVAFWCNPISGHNTLYWYLQNLGQGPELLIRYENEEAVDDSQLPKDRFSAERLKGVDSTLKIQPAELGDSAVYLCASSTHGSSNEQFFGPGTRLTVL.

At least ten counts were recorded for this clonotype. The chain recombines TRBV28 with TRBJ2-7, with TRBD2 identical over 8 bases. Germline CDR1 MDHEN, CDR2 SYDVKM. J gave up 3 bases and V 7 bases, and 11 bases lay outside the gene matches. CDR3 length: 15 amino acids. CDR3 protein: CASTLTGTSYYEQYF. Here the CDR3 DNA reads TGTGCCAGCACTCTCACCGGGACTAGTTACTACGAGCAGTACTTC.

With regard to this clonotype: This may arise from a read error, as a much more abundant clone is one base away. The chain's CDR3 is CASSYRTGHSNQPQHF. In DNA form, the CDR3 reads TGTGCCAGCAGTTACCGGACAGGGCATAGCAATCAGCCCCAGCATTTT. This sequence joins TRBV6-2 or TRBV6-3 and TRBJ1-5, with 8 bases fitting TRBD1. The CDR3 length is 16 residues. Germline CDR1 is MNHEY and CDR2 is SVGEGT. Losses at the gene ends were 2 bases for V and 0 bases for J; bases not matched to a gene: 3.

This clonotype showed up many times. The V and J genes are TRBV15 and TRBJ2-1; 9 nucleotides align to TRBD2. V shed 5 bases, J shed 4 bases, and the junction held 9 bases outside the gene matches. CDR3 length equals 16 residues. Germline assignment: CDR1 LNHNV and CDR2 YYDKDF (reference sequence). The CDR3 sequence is CATSPVGLASYNEQFF. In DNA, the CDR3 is TGTGCCACCAGCCCTGTAGGACTAGCGAGTTACAATGAGCAGTTCTTC.